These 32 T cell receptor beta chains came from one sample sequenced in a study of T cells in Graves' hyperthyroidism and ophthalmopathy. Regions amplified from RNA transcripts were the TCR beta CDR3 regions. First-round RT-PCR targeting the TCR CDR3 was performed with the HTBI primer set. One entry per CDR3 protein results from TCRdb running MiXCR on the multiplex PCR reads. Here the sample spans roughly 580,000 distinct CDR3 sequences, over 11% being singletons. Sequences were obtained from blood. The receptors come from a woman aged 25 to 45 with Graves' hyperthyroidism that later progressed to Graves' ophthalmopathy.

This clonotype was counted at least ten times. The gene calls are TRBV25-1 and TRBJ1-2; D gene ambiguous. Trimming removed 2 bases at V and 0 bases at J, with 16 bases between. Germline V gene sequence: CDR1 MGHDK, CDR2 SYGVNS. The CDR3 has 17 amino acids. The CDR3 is CASSEPFPGNSNYGYTF. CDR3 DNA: TGTGCCAGCAGTGAACCCTTTCCGGGAAATTCTAACTATGGCTACACCTTC.

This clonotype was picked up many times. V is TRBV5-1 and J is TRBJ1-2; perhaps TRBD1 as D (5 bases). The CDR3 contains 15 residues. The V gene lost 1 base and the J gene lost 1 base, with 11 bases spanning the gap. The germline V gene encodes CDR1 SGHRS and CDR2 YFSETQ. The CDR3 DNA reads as TGCGCCAGCAGCTTGAGCCCAGGGAGTAACTATGGCTACACCTTC. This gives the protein CASSLSPGSNYGYTF. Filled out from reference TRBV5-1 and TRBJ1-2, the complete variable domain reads KAGVTQTPRYLIKTRGQQVTLSCSPISGHRSVSWYQQTPGQGLQFLFEYFSETQRNKGNFPGRFSGRQFSNSRSEMNVSTLELGDSALYLCASSLSPGSNYGYTFGSGTRLTVV.

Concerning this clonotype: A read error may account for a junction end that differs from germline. The CDR3 reads CAWSVLSLANYGHTF. The CDR3 DNA sequence: TGTGCCTGGAGTGTACTTAGCCTTGCTAACTATGGCCACACCTTC. This chain links TRBV30 with TRBJ1-2; D is ambiguous. The CDR3 sequence is 15 residues long. Germline V gives CDR1 GTSNPN, CDR2 SVGIG (reference sequence).

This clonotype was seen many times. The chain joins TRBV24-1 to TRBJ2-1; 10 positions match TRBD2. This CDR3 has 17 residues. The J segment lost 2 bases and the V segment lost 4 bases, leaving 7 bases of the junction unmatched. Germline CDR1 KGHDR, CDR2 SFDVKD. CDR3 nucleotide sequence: TGTGCCACCAGTGACCGAAGCGGGAGGGCTCCCTACAATGAGCAGTTCTTC. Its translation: CATSDRSGRAPYNEQFF.

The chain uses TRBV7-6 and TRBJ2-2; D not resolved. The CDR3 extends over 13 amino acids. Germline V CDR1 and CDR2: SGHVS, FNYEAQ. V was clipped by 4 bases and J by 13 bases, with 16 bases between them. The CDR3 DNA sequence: TGTGCCAGCAGCTGGCAGAAGGAGCTGGGGCTGTTTTTT. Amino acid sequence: CASSWQKELGLFF.

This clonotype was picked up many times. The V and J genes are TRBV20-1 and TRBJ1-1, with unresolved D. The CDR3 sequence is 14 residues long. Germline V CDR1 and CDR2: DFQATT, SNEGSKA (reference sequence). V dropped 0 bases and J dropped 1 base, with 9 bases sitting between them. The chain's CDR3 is CSARDRKGNTEAFF. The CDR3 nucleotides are TGCAGTGCTAGAGATCGGAAGGGGAACACTGAAGCTTTCTTT.

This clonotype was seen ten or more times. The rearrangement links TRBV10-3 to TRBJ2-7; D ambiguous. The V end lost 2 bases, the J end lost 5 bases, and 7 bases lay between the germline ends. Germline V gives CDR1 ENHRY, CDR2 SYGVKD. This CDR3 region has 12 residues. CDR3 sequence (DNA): TGTGCCATCAGTGAGGACAAGGACGAGCAGTACTTC. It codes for CAISEDKDEQYF.

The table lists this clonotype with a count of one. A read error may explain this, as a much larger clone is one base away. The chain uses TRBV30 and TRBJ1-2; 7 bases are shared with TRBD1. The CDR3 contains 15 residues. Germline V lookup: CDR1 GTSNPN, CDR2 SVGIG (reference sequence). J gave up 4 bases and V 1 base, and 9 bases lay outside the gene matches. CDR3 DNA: TGTGCCTGGAGTGGTAAACAGGGGTTGGGCTATGGCTACACCTTC. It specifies CAWSGKQGLGYGYTF.

The DNA of the CDR3 is TGTGCCTCTCAGGGTGCACCGAACACCGGGGAGCTGTTTTTT. Its translation is CASQGAPNTGELFF. The gene calls are TRBV10-3 and TRBJ2-2, with D perhaps TRBD1 (5 bases). Germline lookup yields CDR1 ENHRY and CDR2 SYGVKD. This CDR3 is built from 14 residues. V lost 11 bases to trimming and J lost 0 bases, with 13 bases between them.

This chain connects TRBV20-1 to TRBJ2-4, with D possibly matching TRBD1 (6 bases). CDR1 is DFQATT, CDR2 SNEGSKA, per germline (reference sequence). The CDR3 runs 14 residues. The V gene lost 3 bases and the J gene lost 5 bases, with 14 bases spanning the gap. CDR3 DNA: TGCAGTGCTAGGGTGGTCAGGGGAGAAAACATTCAGTACTTC. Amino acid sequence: CSARVVRGENIQYF.

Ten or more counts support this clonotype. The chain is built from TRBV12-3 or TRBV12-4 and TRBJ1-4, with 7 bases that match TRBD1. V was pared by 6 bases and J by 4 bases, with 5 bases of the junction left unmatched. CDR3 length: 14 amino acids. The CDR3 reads CASRRTGRNEKLFF. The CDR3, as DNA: TGTGCCAGCAGACGGACAGGCCGTAATGAAAAACTGTTTTTT.

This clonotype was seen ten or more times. CDR3 sequence reads: CASSQQGVQETQYF. The CDR3 region has the DNA TGTGCCAGCAGTCAACAGGGGGTCCAAGAGACCCAGTACTTC. The chain carries TRBV28 and TRBJ2-5, with 8 bases aligning to TRBD1. The germline V gene encodes CDR1 MDHEN and CDR2 SYDVKM. With V trimmed by 5 bases and J by 1 base, 3 bases remained unmatched. The CDR3 has 14 amino acids.

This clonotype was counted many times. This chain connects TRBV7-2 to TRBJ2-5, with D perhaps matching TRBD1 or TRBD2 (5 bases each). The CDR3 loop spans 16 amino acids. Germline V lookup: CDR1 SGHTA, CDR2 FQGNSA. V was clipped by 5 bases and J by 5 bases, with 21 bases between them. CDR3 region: CASSPSLSVWGETQYF. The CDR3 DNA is TGTGCCAGCAGCCCCTCACTAAGCGTTTGGGGGGAGACCCAGTACTTC.

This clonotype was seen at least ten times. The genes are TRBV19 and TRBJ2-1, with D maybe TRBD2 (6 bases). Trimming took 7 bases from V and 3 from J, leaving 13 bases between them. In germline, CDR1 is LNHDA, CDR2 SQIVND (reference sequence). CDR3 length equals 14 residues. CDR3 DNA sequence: TGTGCCAGTAATCGCGGGATGGGCTACAATGAGCAGTTCTTC. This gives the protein CASNRGMGYNEQFF.

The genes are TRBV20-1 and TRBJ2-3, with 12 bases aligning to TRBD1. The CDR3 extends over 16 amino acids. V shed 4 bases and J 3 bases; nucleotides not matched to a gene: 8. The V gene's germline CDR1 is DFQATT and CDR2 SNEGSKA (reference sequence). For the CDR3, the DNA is TGCAGTGCTACAAGCCGGGACAGGGGGCGAACAGATACGCAGTATTTT. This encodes CSATSRDRGRTDTQYF.

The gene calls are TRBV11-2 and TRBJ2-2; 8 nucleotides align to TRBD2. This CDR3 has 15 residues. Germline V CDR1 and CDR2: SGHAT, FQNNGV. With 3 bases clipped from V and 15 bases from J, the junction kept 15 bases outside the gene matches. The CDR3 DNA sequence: TGTGCCAGCAGCTTCCGGGACCTGAACACCGGGGGGGTGTTTTTT. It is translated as CASSFRDLNTGGVFF.

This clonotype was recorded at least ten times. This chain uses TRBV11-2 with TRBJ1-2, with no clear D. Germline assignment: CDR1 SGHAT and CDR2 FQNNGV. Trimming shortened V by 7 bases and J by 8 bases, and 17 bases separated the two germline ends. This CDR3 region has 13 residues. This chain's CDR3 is CASTGRNDFGYTF. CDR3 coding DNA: TGTGCCAGCACAGGCAGGAACGATTTCGGCTACACCTTC.

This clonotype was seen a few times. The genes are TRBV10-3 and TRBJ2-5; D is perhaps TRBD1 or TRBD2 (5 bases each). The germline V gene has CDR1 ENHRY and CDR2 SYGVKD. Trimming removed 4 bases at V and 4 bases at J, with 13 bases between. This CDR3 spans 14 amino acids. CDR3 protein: CAISAPGRGETQYF. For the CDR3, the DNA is TGTGCCATCAGTGCCCCGGGGCGCGGAGAGACCCAGTACTTC.

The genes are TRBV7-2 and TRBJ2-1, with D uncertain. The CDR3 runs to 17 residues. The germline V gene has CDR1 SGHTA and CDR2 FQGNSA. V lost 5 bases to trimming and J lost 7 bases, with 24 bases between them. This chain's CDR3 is CASSIPRFTDFGNEQFF. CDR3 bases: TGTGCCAGCAGCATTCCTCGTTTTACTGATTTCGGTAATGAGCAGTTCTTC.

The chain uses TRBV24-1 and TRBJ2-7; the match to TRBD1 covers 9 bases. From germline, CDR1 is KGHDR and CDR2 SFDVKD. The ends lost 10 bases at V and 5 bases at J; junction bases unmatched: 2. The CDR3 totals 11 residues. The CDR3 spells CATQGANEQYF. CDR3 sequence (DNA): TGTGCCACACAGGGGGCCAACGAGCAGTACTTC.

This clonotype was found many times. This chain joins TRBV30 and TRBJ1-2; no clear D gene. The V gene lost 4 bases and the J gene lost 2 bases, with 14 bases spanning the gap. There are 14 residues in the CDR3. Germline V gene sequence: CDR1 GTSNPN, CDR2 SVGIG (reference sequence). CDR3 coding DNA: TGTGCCTGGATGGTTAGTAGGGAAAACTATGGCTACACCTTC. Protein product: CAWMVSRENYGYTF.

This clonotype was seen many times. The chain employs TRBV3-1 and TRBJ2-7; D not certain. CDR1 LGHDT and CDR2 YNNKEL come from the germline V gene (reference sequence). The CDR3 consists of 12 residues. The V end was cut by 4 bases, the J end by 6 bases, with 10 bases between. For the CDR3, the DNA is TGTGCCAGCAGCCTCCGGACGGGCGAGCAGTACTTC. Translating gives CASSLRTGEQYF.

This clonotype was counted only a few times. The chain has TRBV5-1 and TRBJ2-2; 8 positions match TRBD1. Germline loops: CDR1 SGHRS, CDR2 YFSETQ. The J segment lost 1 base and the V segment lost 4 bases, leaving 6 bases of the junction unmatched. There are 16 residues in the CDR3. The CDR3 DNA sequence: TGCGCCAGCAGCCACGACAGGGGAAGGAACACCGGGGAGCTGTTTTTT. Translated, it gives CASSHDRGRNTGELFF. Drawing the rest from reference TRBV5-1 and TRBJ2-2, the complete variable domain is KAGVTQTPRYLIKTRGQQVTLSCSPISGHRSVSWYQQTPGQGLQFLFEYFSETQRNKGNFPGRFSGRQFSNSRSEMNVSTLELGDSALYLCASSHDRGRNTGELFFGEGSRLTVL.

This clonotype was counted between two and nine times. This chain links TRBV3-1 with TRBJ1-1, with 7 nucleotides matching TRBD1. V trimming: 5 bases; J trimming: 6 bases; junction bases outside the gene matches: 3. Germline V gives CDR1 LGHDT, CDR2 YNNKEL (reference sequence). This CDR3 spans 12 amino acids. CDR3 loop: CASSLDRAEAFF. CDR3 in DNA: TGTGCCAGCAGCTTAGACAGGGCTGAAGCTTTCTTT.

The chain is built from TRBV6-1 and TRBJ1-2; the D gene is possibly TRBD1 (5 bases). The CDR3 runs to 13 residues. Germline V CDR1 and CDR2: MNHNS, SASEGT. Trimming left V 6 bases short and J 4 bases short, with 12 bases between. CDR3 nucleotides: TGTGCCAGCAGGCTCGACAGTCTCTATGGCTACACCTTC. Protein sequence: CASRLDSLYGYTF.

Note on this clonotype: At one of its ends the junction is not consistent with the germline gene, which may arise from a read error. This CDR3 reads CASSDPGTLYGCTF. CDR3 sequence (DNA): TGTGCCAGCAGTGACCCCGGGACCCTATATGGCTGCACCTTC. V usage is TRBV25-1 and J usage is TRBJ1-2; maybe TRBD1 (5 bases). CDR3 length: 14 amino acids. Germline V CDR1 and CDR2: MGHDK, SYGVNS.

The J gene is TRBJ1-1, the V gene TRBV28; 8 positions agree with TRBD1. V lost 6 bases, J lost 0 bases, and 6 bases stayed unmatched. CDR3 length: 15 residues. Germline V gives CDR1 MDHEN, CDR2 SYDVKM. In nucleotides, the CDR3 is TGTGCCAGCAGGCCTCCAGGGGGCATGAACACTGAAGCTTTCTTT. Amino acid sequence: CASRPPGGMNTEAFF.

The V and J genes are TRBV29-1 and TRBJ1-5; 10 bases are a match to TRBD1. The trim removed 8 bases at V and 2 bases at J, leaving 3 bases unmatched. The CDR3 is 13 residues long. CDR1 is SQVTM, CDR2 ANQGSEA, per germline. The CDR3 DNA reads TGCAGCTCAGGGACAGGGGGCAATCAGCCCCAGCATTTT. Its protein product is CSSGTGGNQPQHF.

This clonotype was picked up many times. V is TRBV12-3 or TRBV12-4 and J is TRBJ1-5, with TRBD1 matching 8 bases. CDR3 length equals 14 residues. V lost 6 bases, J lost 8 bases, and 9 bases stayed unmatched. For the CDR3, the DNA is TGTGCCAGCAGCCTCGGACAGGGTTGGGAGCCCCAGCATTTT. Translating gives CASSLGQGWEPQHF.

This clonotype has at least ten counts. The CDR3 region is CAISEIRSSYNSPLHF. DNA of the CDR3: TGTGCCATCAGTGAAATCAGGAGCTCCTATAATTCACCCCTCCACTTT. The rearrangement joins TRBV10-3 to TRBJ1-6; D ambiguous. The CDR3 is made up of 16 amino acids. Trimming took off 3 bases at V and 0 bases at J, with 9 bases between the two ends. The germline gives CDR1 ENHRY, CDR2 SYGVKD.

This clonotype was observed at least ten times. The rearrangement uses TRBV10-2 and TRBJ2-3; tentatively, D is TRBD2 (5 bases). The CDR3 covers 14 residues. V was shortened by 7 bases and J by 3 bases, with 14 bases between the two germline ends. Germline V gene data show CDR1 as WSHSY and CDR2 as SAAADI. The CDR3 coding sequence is TGCGCCAGCACCAGAGCGGAGTGGACAGATACGCAGTATTTT. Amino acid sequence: CASTRAEWTDTQYF.

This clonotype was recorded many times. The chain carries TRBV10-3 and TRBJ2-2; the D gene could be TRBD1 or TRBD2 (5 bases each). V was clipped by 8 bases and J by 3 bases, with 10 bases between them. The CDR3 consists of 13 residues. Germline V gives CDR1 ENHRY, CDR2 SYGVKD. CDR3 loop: CAIEGSDTGELFF. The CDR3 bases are TGTGCCATCGAGGGGTCGGACACCGGGGAGCTGTTTTTT.